This TCR beta chain was documented in a study of identical twins. Study-level results: Twin sharing of out-of-frame TCR alpha was underestimated by models in monozygotic pairs. Beta clonotypes that were abundant in cord blood contained fewer insertions, a pattern absent from memory repertoires.

CDR1 and CDR2 from the germline V gene are MGHDK and SYGVNS. The CDR3 length is 17 residues. Germline trimming cut 4 bases from V and 3 bases from J; bases unmatched to any gene: 8. This clonotype was observed a few times. No antigen is known for it. Among all donors, each was a healthy Caucasian. One entry per CDR3 protein, called by TCRdb with MiXCR from the 5' RACE reads. The sample has some 500,000 distinct CDR3 sequences; roughly 9.9% are singletons. These data also featured in a second study, about yellow fever vaccine responses in identical twins. This second study says: On the reported evidence, twins' vaccine T cell responses seemed partly convergent and partly personalized.

This clonotype was obtained from a young woman in good health. The chain recombines TRBV25-1 with TRBJ2-3; TRBD2 aligns across 12 bases. The sample comprised PBMCs. CDR3 protein: CASSASGLAGLTDTQYF. CDR3 bases: TGTGCCAGCAGTGCATCTGGACTAGCGGGACTAACAGATACGCAGTATTTT.